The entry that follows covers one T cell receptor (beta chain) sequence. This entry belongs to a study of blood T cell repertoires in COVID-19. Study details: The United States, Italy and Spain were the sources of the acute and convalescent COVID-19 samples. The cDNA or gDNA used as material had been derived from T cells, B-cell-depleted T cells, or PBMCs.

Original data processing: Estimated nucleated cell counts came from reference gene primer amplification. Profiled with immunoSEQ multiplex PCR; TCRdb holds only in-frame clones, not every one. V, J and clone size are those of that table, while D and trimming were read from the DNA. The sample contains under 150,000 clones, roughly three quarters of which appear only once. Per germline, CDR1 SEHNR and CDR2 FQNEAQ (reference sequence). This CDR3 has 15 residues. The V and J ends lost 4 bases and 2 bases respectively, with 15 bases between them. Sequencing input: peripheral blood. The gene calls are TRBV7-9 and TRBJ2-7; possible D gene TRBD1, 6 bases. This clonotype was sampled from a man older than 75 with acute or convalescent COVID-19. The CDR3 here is CASSSRTVSPYEQYF. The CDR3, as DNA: TGTGCCAGCAGCTCCAGGACAGTGTCCCCCTACGAGCAGTACTTC.